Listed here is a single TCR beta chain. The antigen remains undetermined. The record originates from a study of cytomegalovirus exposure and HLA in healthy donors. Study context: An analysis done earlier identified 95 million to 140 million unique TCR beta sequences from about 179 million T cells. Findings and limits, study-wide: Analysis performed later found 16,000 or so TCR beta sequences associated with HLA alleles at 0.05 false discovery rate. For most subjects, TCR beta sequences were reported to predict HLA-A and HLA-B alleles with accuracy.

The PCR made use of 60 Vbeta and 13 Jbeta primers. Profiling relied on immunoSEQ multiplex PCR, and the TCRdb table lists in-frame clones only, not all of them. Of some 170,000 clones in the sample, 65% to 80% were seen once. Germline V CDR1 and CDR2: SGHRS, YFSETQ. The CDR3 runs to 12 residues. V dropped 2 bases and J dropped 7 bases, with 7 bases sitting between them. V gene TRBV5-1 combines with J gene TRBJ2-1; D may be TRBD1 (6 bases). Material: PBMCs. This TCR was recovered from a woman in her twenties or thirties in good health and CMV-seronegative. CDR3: CASSLQGNEQFF. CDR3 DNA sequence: TGCGCCAGCAGCTTACAGGGTAATGAGCAGTTCTTC.